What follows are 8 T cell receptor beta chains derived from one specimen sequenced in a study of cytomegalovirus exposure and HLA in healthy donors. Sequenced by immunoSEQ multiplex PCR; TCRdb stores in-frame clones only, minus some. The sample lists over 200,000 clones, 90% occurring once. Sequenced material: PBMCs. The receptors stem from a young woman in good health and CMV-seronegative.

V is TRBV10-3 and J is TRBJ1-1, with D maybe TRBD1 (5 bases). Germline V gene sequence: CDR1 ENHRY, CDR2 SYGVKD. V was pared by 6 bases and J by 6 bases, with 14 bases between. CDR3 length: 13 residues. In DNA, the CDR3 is TGTGCCATCAGCGAGCCTGGAGGGGCTGAAGCTTTCTTT. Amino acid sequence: CAISEPGGAEAFF.

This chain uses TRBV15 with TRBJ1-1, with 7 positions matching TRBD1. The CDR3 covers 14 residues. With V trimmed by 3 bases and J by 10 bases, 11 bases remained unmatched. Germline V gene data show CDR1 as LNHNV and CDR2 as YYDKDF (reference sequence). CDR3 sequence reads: CATSSGITGDGAFF. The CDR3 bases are TGTGCCACCAGCAGCGGAATAACAGGGGACGGAGCTTTCTTT. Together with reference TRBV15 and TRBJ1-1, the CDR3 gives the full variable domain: DAMVIQNPRYQVTQFGKPVTLSCSQTLNHNVMYWYQQKSSQAPKLLFHYYDKDFNNEADTPDNFQSRRPNTSFCFLDIRSPGLGDTAMYLCATSSGITGDGAFFGQGTRLTVV.

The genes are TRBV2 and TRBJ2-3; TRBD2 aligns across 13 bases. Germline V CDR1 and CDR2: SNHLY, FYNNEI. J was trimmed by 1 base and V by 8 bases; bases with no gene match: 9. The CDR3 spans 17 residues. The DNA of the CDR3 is TGTGCCAGCCCGACTAGCGGGGGGTCCCTCCGCACAGATACGCAGTATTTT. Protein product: CASPTSGGSLRTDTQYF.

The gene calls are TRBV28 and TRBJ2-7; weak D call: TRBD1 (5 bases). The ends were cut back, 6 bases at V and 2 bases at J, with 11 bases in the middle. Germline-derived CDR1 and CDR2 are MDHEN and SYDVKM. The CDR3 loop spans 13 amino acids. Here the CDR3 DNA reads TGTGCCAGCAGAGCTGGGGCCCCCTACGAGCAGTACGTC. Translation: CASRAGAPYEQYV.

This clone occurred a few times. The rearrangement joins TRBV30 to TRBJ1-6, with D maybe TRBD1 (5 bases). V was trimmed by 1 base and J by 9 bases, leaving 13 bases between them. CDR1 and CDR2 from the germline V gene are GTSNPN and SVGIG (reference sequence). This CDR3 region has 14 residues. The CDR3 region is CAWSAGLGISPLHF. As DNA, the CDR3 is TGTGCCTGGAGTGCAGGGCTAGGTATTTCACCCCTCCACTTT.

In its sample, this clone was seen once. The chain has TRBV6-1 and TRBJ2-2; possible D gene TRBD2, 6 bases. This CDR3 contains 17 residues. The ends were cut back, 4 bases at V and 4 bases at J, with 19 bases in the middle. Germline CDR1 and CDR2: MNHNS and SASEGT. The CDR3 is CASSAYWGVTLTGELFF. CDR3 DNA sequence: TGTGCCAGCAGTGCCTACTGGGGGGTCACCCTCACCGGGGAGCTGTTTTTT.

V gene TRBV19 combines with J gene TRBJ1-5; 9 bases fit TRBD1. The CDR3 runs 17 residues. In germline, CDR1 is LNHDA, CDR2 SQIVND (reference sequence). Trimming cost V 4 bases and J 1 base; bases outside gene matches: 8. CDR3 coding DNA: TGTGCCAGTAGTACTACTAGGGACAGGGTCAGCAATCAGCCCCAGCATTTT. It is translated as CASSTTRDRVSNQPQHF.

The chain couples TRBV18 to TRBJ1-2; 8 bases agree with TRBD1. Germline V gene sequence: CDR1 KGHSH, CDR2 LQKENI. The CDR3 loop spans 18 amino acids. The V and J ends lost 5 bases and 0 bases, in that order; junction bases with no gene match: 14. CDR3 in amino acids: CASSLRAGQGEANYGYTF. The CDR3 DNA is TGTGCCAGCTCATTAAGGGCTGGACAGGGAGAAGCTAACTATGGCTACACCTTC.